Following are 17 T cell receptor beta chains from one sample sequenced in a study of blood T cell repertoires in COVID-19. Measured with immunoSEQ multiplex PCR; TCRdb has only the in-frame clones, and not every one. The repertoire holds fewer than 450,000 clones, with approximately 88% as singletons. Specimen: peripheral blood. The source is a woman between 50 and 59 years old with COVID-19, enrolled during active disease.

The chain couples TRBV5-1 to TRBJ2-1; D is possibly TRBD1 (6 bases). Trimming took 2 bases from V and 1 from J, leaving 13 bases between them. CDR1 is SGHRS, CDR2 YFSETQ, per germline. This CDR3 comprises 16 residues. CDR3 sequence: CASSLSTGFSYNEQFF. DNA of the CDR3: TGCGCCAGCAGCTTAAGTACAGGGTTTTCCTACAATGAGCAGTTCTTC.

The chain uses TRBV3-1 (or the pseudogene TRBV3-2) and TRBJ1-4; D might be TRBD1 (6 bases). Trimming stripped 4 bases from V and 5 bases from J, with 14 bases between. This CDR3 comprises 15 residues. CDR1 is LGHDT, CDR2 YNNKEL, per germline (reference sequence). In DNA, the CDR3 is TGTGCCAGCAGCCCACTAGACAGGCCAAATGAAAAACTGTTTTTT. This gives the protein CASSPLDRPNEKLFF.

The CDR3 DNA sequence: TGTGCCAGTAGTCTCACGGGAGAAAAACTGTTTTTT. Its protein is CASSLTGEKLFF. The V gene is TRBV19, the J gene TRBJ1-4; no clear D. The germline CDR1 and CDR2 sequences are LNHDA and SQIVND (reference sequence). The CDR3 loop spans 12 amino acids. The V end lost 5 bases, the J end lost 8 bases, and 9 bases lay between the germline ends. Full variable domain (outside the CDR3, taken from reference TRBV19 and TRBJ1-4): DGGITQSPKYLFRKEGQNVTLSCEQNLNHDAMYWYRQDPGQGLRLIYYSQIVNDFQKGDIAEGYSVSREKKESFPLTVTSAQKNPTAFYLCASSLTGEKLFFGSGTQLSVL.

The V gene is TRBV29-1, the J gene TRBJ2-5; unclear D gene. The CDR3 totals 14 residues. Germline-derived CDR1 and CDR2 are SQVTM and ANQGSEA. Trimming stripped 4 bases from V and 5 bases from J, with 17 bases between. The CDR3 here is CSVAPSPTGETQYF. The CDR3 bases are TGCAGCGTTGCCCCCAGCCCGACCGGGGAGACCCAGTACTTC. The full variable domain, with the rest looked up from reference TRBV29-1 and TRBJ2-5, is SAVISQKPSRDICQRGTSLTIQCQVDSQVTMMFWYRQQPGQSLTLIATANQGSEATYESGFVIDKFPISRPNLTFSTLTVSNMSPEDSSIYLCSVAPSPTGETQYFGPGTRLLVL.

This chain connects TRBV21-1 to TRBJ1-2. TRBV21-1 is given as a pseudogene. CDR3 length: 13 amino acids. The CDR3 protein is CASRRAGAYGYTF. Written as DNA, the CDR3 is TGTGCCAGCAGACGGGCGGGGGCGTATGGCTACACCTTC.

This chain uses TRBV2 with TRBJ1-2; D remains unclear. The germline gives CDR1 SNHLY, CDR2 FYNNEI. This CDR3 region has 10 residues. Trimming cost V 4 bases and J 7 bases, with 4 bases left between them. CDR3 region: CASSGSGYTF. The CDR3 nucleotides are TGTGCCAGCAGTGGCAGTGGCTACACCTTC. Variable domain in full (rest from reference TRBV2 and TRBJ1-2): EPEVTQTPSHQVTQMGQEVILRCVPISNHLYFYWYRQILGQKVEFLVSFYNNEISEKSEIFDDQFSVERPDGSNFTLKIRSTKLEDSAMYFCASSGSGYTFGSGTRLTVV.

This clone was found once. The CDR3 spells CATSDSRGPGGYTF. CDR3 coding DNA: TGTGCCACCAGTGACTCCAGGGGGCCGGGTGGCTACACCTTC. The chain joins TRBV24-1 to TRBJ1-2; 8 bases map to TRBD1. This CDR3 region has 14 residues. The junction had 7 bases not matched to a gene; V was cut back by 4 bases and J by 7 bases. Germline V CDR1 and CDR2: KGHDR, SFDVKD.

V is TRBV12-3 or TRBV12-4 and J is TRBJ1-6; D not certain. Trimming took off 5 bases at V and 5 bases at J, with 4 bases between the two ends. The CDR3 totals 12 residues. DNA for the CDR3: TGTGCCAGCAGTCCCAATAATTCACCCCTCCACTTT. This encodes CASSPNNSPLHF.

CDR3 bases: TGTGCCAGCAGCAAAGAAATCCCCAGGGAAACTTCCATAGCCAAAAACATTCAGTACTTC. The encoded protein is CASSKEIPRETSIAKNIQYF. The chain has TRBV21-1 and TRBJ2-4; the table assigns TRBD1, which was not confirmed against the DNA. TRBV21-1 represents a pseudogene. CDR3 length: 20 amino acids.

The V call is TRBV19, the J call TRBJ1-1; 9 bases align to TRBD1. Germline V gene sequence: CDR1 LNHDA, CDR2 SQIVND (reference sequence). The CDR3 contains 17 residues. The V gene end was trimmed by 2 bases and the J gene end by 5 bases; junction bases not matched to a gene: 12. The CDR3 bases are TGTGCCAGTAGTATACAGGACAGGGGACGTGCGGGGACTGAAGCTTTCTTT. The encoded protein is CASSIQDRGRAGTEAFF.

The chain has TRBV7-9 and TRBJ2-7; TRBD1 matches 8 bases. The ends lost 3 bases at V and 5 bases at J; junction bases unmatched: 6. The CDR3 covers 14 residues. The germline V gene has CDR1 SEHNR and CDR2 FQNEAQ (reference sequence). The CDR3 region has the DNA TGTGCCAGCAGCTTCACAGGGGGAACCAACGAGCAGTACTTC. Residues: CASSFTGGTNEQYF.

The chain is built from TRBV4-1 and TRBJ1-1; D is ambiguous. V lost 11 bases, J lost 1 base, and 14 bases lay in between. Germline CDR1 reads MGHRA; CDR2 reads YSYEKL. The CDR3 is 13 residues long. DNA for the CDR3: TGCGCCGGAGGGTCGGACGGGAACACTGAAGCTTTCTTT. This translates into CAGGSDGNTEAFF.

The rearrangement uses TRBV7-9 and TRBJ2-7; no clear D gene. CDR3 length equals 15 residues. Germline CDR1 reads SEHNR; CDR2 reads FQNEAQ (reference sequence). The V end was cut by 0 bases, the J end by 3 bases, with 12 bases between. The CDR3 reads CASSLADFLSYEQYF. For the CDR3, the DNA is TGTGCCAGCAGCTTAGCTGATTTCCTAAGCTACGAGCAGTACTTC.

This rearrangement joins TRBV19 to TRBJ1-2; TRBD1 might be the D (6 bases). The CDR3 extends over 13 amino acids. From germline, CDR1 is LNHDA and CDR2 SQIVND (reference sequence). V was pared by 7 bases and J by 4 bases, with 13 bases between. CDR3 bases: TGTGCCAGTACATTAGGGGGAACCTATGGCTACACCTTC. As protein: CASTLGGTYGYTF.

The V call is TRBV5-4, the J call TRBJ1-3, with TRBD1 matching 11 bases. The CDR3 sequence is 15 residues long. Germline assignment: CDR1 SGHNT and CDR2 YYREEE (reference sequence). The V segment lost 4 bases and the J segment 3 bases; nucleotides outside the gene matches: 3. CDR3 sequence: CASSRDRGIGNTIYF. CDR3 nucleotides: TGTGCCAGCAGCAGGGACAGGGGGATTGGAAACACCATATATTTT.

J is TRBJ1-5 and V is TRBV25-1; TRBD1 might be the D (5 bases). From germline, CDR1 is MGHDK and CDR2 SYGVNS. V lost 1 base to trimming and J lost 6 bases, with 10 bases between them. CDR3 size: 14 residues. The CDR3 bases are TGTGCCAGCAGTGAATTGGGGGAGGGTCAGCCCCAGCATTTT. Translated, it gives CASSELGEGQPQHF.

The chain links TRBV5-1 to TRBJ2-7; tentative D call: TRBD1 (6 bases). Germline CDR1 reads SGHRS; CDR2 reads YFSETQ. The CDR3 covers 17 residues. V was cut by 2 bases and J by 0 bases, with 18 bases left in between. CDR3 amino acids: CASSFGRTGHNSYEQYF. For the CDR3, the DNA is TGCGCCAGCAGCTTTGGCCGGACGGGACACAACTCCTACGAGCAGTACTTC.